This record concerns one TCR beta chain sequence. These data belong to a study of blood T cell repertoires in COVID-19. Recovered status applied to Cohort 3 donors who had two consecutive negative PCRs. It also applied to those with clearance or with symptom resolution. TCRdb keeps only in-frame clones here, not all; method: immunoSEQ multiplex PCR. Of more than 250,000 clones detected, approximately 92% appear once; the ten largest clones hold about a fifth. The material sequenced was PBMCs or T cells enriched from blood (not recorded which). The sequence came from a woman younger than 45 who had recovered from COVID-19.

As DNA, the CDR3 is TGTGCCAGCAGCCAAGACGGGAGAGCAGATACGCAGTATTTT. Its protein product is CASSQDGRADTQYF. This chain connects TRBV3-1 (or the pseudogene TRBV3-2) to TRBJ2-3, with a possible D match to TRBD2 (6 bases). The CDR3 totals 14 residues. V was trimmed by 0 bases and J by 4 bases, leaving 8 bases between them. The germline V gene encodes CDR1 LGHDT and CDR2 YNNKEL (reference sequence).